Shown below are 5 T cell receptor beta chains from a single sample sequenced in a study of CD8 T cells in Susac syndrome. RNA, at roughly 0.5 to 1 ug, was reverse transcribed with random hexamers. TCRdb reanalysed the immunoSEQ multiplex PCR reads using MiXCR and keeps one entry per CDR3 protein. The sample has roughly 120,000 distinct CDR3 sequences; around 92% are singletons. Sequenced input: CD4+ T cells from PBMCs. These receptors were taken from a human donor with multiple sclerosis.

The CDR3 protein is CASSLERVRYTGELFF. In DNA, the CDR3 is TGTGCCAGCAGTTTAGAGAGGGTACGGTACACCGGGGAGCTGTTTTTT. J is TRBJ2-2 and V is TRBV12-3 or TRBV12-4, with a weak D call TRBD2 (5 bases). V was trimmed by 1 base and J by 3 bases, leaving 12 bases between them. CDR3 length equals 16 residues.

The V and J genes are TRBV7-2 and TRBJ1-4; perhaps TRBD1 as D (5 bases). The V end was cut by 7 bases, the J end by 4 bases, with 16 bases between. This CDR3 comprises 15 residues. CDR1 is SGHTA and CDR2 is FQGNSA in the germline V gene. CDR3 sequence reads: CASNFQGKDNEKLFF. In DNA, the CDR3 is TGTGCCAGCAACTTTCAGGGCAAGGATAATGAAAAACTGTTTTTT.

J is TRBJ1-2 and V is TRBV20-1; a weak D match, TRBD1 (6 bases). The ends were cut back, 1 base at V and 2 bases at J, with 8 bases in the middle. This CDR3 spans 13 amino acids. Germline lookup yields CDR1 DFQATT and CDR2 SNEGSKA (reference sequence). CDR3 nucleotide sequence: TGCAGTGCTAGAGGGACAGACAACTATGGCTACACCTTC. It codes for CSARGTDNYGYTF.

The chain uses TRBV28 and TRBJ2-7; 8 bases map to TRBD1. CDR1 is MDHEN and CDR2 is SYDVKM in the germline V gene. The CDR3 length is 14 residues. The junction had 8 bases not matched to a gene; V was cut back by 5 bases and J by 5 bases. CDR3 amino acids: CASSLPGGYDEQYF. The CDR3 bases are TGTGCCAGCAGTCTTCCAGGGGGCTATGACGAGCAGTACTTC.

This clonotype was observed once. The chain uses TRBV5-1 and TRBJ2-7, with TRBD1 identical over 10 bases. Germline values: CDR1 SGHRS, CDR2 YFSETQ. J gave up 3 bases and V 2 bases, and 5 bases lay outside the gene matches. This CDR3 region has 15 residues. This CDR3 reads CASSFQGTGDYEQYF. The CDR3 DNA reads TGCGCCAGCAGCTTCCAGGGGACAGGGGACTACGAGCAGTACTTC.